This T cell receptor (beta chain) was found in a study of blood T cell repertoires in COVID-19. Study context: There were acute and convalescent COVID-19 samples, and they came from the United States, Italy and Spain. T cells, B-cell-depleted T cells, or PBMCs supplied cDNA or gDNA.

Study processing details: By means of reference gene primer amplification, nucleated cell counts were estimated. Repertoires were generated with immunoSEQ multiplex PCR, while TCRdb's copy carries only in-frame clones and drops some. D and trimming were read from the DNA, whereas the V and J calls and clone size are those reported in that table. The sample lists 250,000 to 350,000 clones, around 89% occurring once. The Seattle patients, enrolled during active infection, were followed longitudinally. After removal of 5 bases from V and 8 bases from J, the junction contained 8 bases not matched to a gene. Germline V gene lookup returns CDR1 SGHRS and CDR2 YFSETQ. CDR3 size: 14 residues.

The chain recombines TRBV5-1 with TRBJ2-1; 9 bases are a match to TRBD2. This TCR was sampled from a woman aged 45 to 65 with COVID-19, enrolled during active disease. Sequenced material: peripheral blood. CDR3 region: CASSVVAGVDEQFF. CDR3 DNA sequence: TGCGCCAGCAGTGTTGTAGCGGGAGTCGATGAGCAGTTCTTC.